This is a list of T cell receptor beta chains from one sample in a study of shared clonotypes between healthy human individuals. The data were produced by immunoSEQ multiplex PCR, yet TCRdb's version contains in-frame clones alone and is incomplete. The table has some 580,000 clones, 95% to 98% seen once. The sample consisted of naive CD8+ T cells sorted from blood. These TCRs come from a man aged 25 to 40 in good health. Each CDR3 is given with its conserved first and last residue. A D gene is named only where the DNA matches it firmly. Rows give clone size only sometimes, using once, few, many, or a class for an expanded clone.

j_gene,abundance,d_gene,v_gene,CDR3aa,CDR3nt
TRBJ2-1,NA,TRBD2,TRBV11-2,CASSLRLAGVDEQFF,TGTGCCAGCAGCTTAAGACTAGCGGGTGTGGATGAGCAGTTCTTC
TRBJ2-3,NA,TRBD2,TRBV7-3,CASSPMTSGSLDTQYF,TGTGCCAGCAGCCCGATGACTAGCGGGAGTTTGGATACGCAGTATTTT
TRBJ2-5,NA,NA,TRBV9,CASSAGESWETQYF,TGTGCCAGCAGCGCGGGGGAAAGCTGGGAGACCCAGTACTTC
TRBJ2-6,NA,NA,TRBV29-1,CSVGTTGANVLTF,TGCAGCGTGGGGACAACTGGGGCCAACGTCCTGACTTTC
TRBJ2-3,NA,TRBD2,TRBV4-1,CASSQETSGTGEDTQYF,TGCGCCAGCAGCCAAGAGACTAGCGGGACGGGGGAAGATACGCAGTATTTT
TRBJ2-1,NA,NA,TRBV4-3,CASSQGGPGDSYNEQFF,TGCGCCAGCAGCCAAGGCGGGCCAGGGGATTCCTACAATGAGCAGTTCTTC
TRBJ2-7,NA,TRBD1,TRBV19,CASSMYRGPYEQYF,TGTGCCAGTAGTATGTACAGGGGACCCTACGAGCAGTACTTC
TRBJ1-1,once,TRBD1,TRBV18,CASSLPFRDRGLGTEAFF,TGTGCCAGCTCACTCCCATTCCGGGACAGGGGGCTTGGCACTGAAGCTTTCTTT
TRBJ2-7,once,NA,TRBV7-9,CASSFPSDVSYEQYF,TGTGCCAGCAGCTTCCCCTCGGACGTATCCTACGAGCAGTACTTC
TRBJ2-6,NA,TRBD2,TRBV7-6,CASSLLLAGESTPSGANVLTF,TGTGCCAGCAGCTTATTGCTAGCGGGAGAGTCGACCCCCTCTGGGGCCAACGTCCTGACTTTC
TRBJ1-5,NA,NA,TRBV28,CASSLLPGQPQHF,TGTGCCAGCAGTTTACTTCCAGGACAGCCCCAGCATTTT
TRBJ2-3,NA,TRBD1,TRBV23-1,CASSQSPTGNRGAKDTQYF,TGCGCCAGCAGTCAATCGCCCACCGGAAACAGGGGGGCTAAAGATACGCAGTATTTT
TRBJ2-7,NA,NA,TRBV7-9,CASSPKERLYEQYF,TGTGCCAGCAGTCCCAAGGAGCGGCTGTACGAGCAGTACTTC
TRBJ2-2,NA,TRBD2,TRBV6-6,CASGGTSGRYTGELFF,TGTGCCAGCGGGGGGACTAGCGGGAGGTACACCGGGGAGCTGTTTTTT
TRBJ2-5,NA,TRBD2,TRBV5-6,CASHPSGRKETQYF,TGTGCCAGCCACCCCAGCGGGAGGAAGGAGACCCAGTACTTC
TRBJ2-1,NA,NA,TRBV13,CASSLGANNEQFF,TGTGCCAGCAGCTTAGGCGCCAACAATGAGCAGTTCTTC
TRBJ2-5,NA,NA,TRBV7-9,CASSYSEAATQYF,TGTGCCAGCAGTTACTCGGAGGCCGCGACCCAGTACTTC
TRBJ2-2,once,NA,TRBV28,CASSFSRGGELFF,TGTGCCAGCAGTTTCTCCAGGGGCGGGGAGCTGTTTTTT
TRBJ2-7,NA,NA,TRBV6-5,CASSYFQGRTFGEQYF,TGTGCCAGCAGTTACTTCCAGGGCCGCACCTTTGGGGAGCAGTACTTC
TRBJ2-1,NA,NA,TRBV7-9,CASSPPGVSYNEQFF,TGTGCCAGCAGCCCTCCGGGAGTCTCCTACAATGAGCAGTTCTTC
TRBJ1-1,once,NA,TRBV7-9,CASSLVDKNTEAFF,TGTGCCAGCAGCTTAGTCGACAAGAACACTGAAGCTTTCTTT
TRBJ2-1,NA,NA,TRBV25-1,CAISGDGSYNEQFF,TGTGCCATCTCCGGGGACGGTTCCTACAATGAGCAGTTCTTC
TRBJ1-5,NA,NA,TRBV6-5,CASSYSVGQNQPQHF,TGTGCCAGCAGTTACTCTGTCGGCCAAAATCAGCCCCAGCATTTT
TRBJ2-7,NA,NA,TRBV5-4,CASSSPVSGFHEQYF,TGTGCCAGCAGCTCCCCGGTTTCGGGATTCCACGAGCAGTACTTC
TRBJ1-1,NA,TRBD1,TRBV6-4,CASSRGVNTEAFF,TGTGCCAGCAGCAGGGGGGTGAACACTGAAGCTTTCTTT
TRBJ2-5,NA,TRBD1,TRBV10-3,CATSGPGQGTQYF,TGTGCCACCTCTGGTCCGGGACAGGGCACCCAGTACTTC
TRBJ2-1,NA,NA,TRBV6-6,CASSYPDSTSYNEQFF,TGTGCCAGCAGTTACCCGGACAGCACTTCCTACAATGAGCAGTTCTTC
TRBJ2-7,NA,TRBD1,TRBV9,CASSVGTGTYEQYF,TGTGCCAGCAGCGTGGGGACAGGGACCTACGAGCAGTACTTC
TRBJ2-1,NA,TRBD2,TRBV28,CASRQTSGGYNEQFF,TGTGCCAGCAGGCAGACTAGCGGGGGATACAATGAGCAGTTCTTC
TRBJ1-1,NA,NA,TRBV7-9,CASSSASVFEAFF,TGTGCCAGCAGCTCGGCCTCGGTTTTTGAAGCTTTCTTT
TRBJ2-7,NA,TRBD2,TRBV18,CASSPPAGGPDEQYF,TGTGCCAGCTCACCTCCAGCGGGAGGGCCGGACGAGCAGTACTTC
TRBJ2-7,NA,TRBD2,TRBV5-6,CASSAWTREYEQYF,TGTGCCAGCAGCGCCTGGACTAGAGAGTACGAGCAGTACTTC
TRBJ2-3,NA,NA,TRBV28,CASAGGNTSTDTQYF,TGTGCCAGCGCAGGAGGTAACACTAGCACAGATACGCAGTATTTT
TRBJ2-7,NA,TRBD1,TRBV6-5,CASKNRGPSYEQYF,TGTGCCAGCAAAAACAGGGGGCCTTCCTACGAGCAGTACTTC
TRBJ2-3,NA,TRBD1,TRBV30,CAWSPGQGVGDTQYF,TGTGCCTGGAGCCCGGGACAGGGTGTAGGAGATACGCAGTATTTT
TRBJ2-5,NA,TRBD1,TRBV9,CASSVGDRGLLETQYF,TGTGCCAGCAGCGTAGGGGACAGGGGGCTGCTGGAGACCCAGTACTTC
TRBJ2-1,NA,TRBD2,TRBV7-9,CASSTRTSEGNEQFF,TGTGCCAGCAGCACCCGGACTAGTGAGGGCAATGAGCAGTTCTTC
TRBJ2-7,NA,TRBD1,TRBV28,CASSLTPGQGHYEQYF,TGTGCCAGCAGTTTAACTCCGGGACAGGGCCACTACGAGCAGTACTTC
TRBJ2-7,once,NA,TRBV18,CASSTDRSYEQYF,TGTGCCAGCTCAACGGACCGTTCCTACGAGCAGTACTTC
TRBJ2-7,NA,TRBD1,TRBV18,CASSRPGQGVYEQYF,TGTGCCAGCTCACGTCCCGGACAGGGGGTTTACGAGCAGTACTTC
TRBJ2-1,NA,NA,TRBV5-6,CASSPGTRNRVEQFF,TGTGCCAGCAGCCCCGGGACCAGGAACCGGGTGGAGCAGTTCTTC
TRBJ1-1,NA,NA,TRBV15,CATSKQGNTEAFF,TGTGCCACCAGCAAACAGGGCAACACTGAAGCTTTCTTT
TRBJ1-5,NA,NA,TRBV6-1,CASSWPANQPQHF,TGTGCCAGCAGCTGGCCAGCGAATCAGCCCCAGCATTTT
TRBJ2-2,NA,TRBD2,TRBV11-2,CASSFLAGNTGELFF,TGTGCCAGCAGCTTTTTAGCGGGGAACACCGGGGAGCTGTTTTTT
TRBJ2-7,NA,TRBD1,TRBV7-6,CASSSQGRFGSYEQYF,TGTGCCAGCAGCTCACAGGGGCGCTTTGGCTCCTACGAGCAGTACTTC
TRBJ2-2,NA,NA,TRBV10-3,CAISELGANTGELFF,TGTGCCATCAGTGAACTCGGAGCGAACACCGGGGAGCTGTTTTTT
TRBJ2-5,NA,NA,TRBV2,CASSGWTVQETQYF,TGTGCCAGCAGCGGTTGGACAGTCCAAGAGACCCAGTACTTC
TRBJ1-1,NA,NA,TRBV9,CASSVDVLSSEAFF,TGTGCCAGCAGCGTAGACGTGTTGAGCTCTGAAGCTTTCTTT
TRBJ2-7,once,NA,TRBV11-2,CASSLDLAASSYEQYF,TGTGCCAGCAGCTTAGATCTAGCCGCGAGCTCCTACGAGCAGTACTTC
TRBJ2-7,NA,TRBD1,TRBV7-9,CASSPTSGTVSYEQYF,TGTGCCAGCAGCCCAACCTCCGGGACAGTTTCCTACGAGCAGTACTTC
TRBJ2-2,NA,NA,TRBV7-9,CASKVNRNTGELFF,TGTGCCAGCAAGGTCAACAGGAACACCGGGGAGCTGTTTTTT
TRBJ2-7,NA,TRBD1,TRBV4-2,CASTPGTGLTYEQYF,TGTGCCAGCACCCCCGGGACAGGTCTTACTTACGAGCAGTACTTC
TRBJ2-5,NA,TRBD2,TRBV12-5,CASSPGLAGVETQYF,TGTGCTAGCTCCCCCGGACTAGCGGGAGTTGAGACCCAGTACTTC
TRBJ2-5,once,TRBD2,TRBV9,CASSVGGSRAGGPGETQYF,TGTGCCAGCAGCGTAGGCGGTTCGCGCGCGGGAGGCCCCGGGGAGACCCAGTACTTC